This T cell receptor beta chain is drawn from a study of T-cell memory formation after mild COVID-19. Points from the study as a whole: Clones that contracted from day 15 to 85 were balanced CD4/CD8, while later expanders leaned CD4+. Clones which contracted sat mainly in CM and EM if CD4+, and in EMRA if CD8+.

TCRdb re-analysed the 5' RACE reads in MiXCR, keeping a single row per CDR3 protein. This repertoire shows roughly 370,000 distinct CDR3 sequences, more than 15% found once; its top ten account for under 25%. Notes on this clonotype: Antigen unknown.

Between the trimmed V and J ends, which lost 0 bases and 4 bases, there was a span of 11 bases. Per the germline V gene, CDR1 is LGHNA and CDR2 is YSLEER. The CDR3 has 15 amino acids. The chain combines TRBV4-3 with TRBJ2-3; the D gene could be TRBD1 or TRBD2 (5 bases each). The receptor was isolated from a young man who had mild COVID-19 (a few samples of this study predate the infection). Cell type and time point are not known. The sample comprised PBMCs or a T cell subset sorted from them (not recorded which). Here the CDR3 reads CASSQDLVGADTQYF. The CDR3, as DNA: TGCGCCAGCAGCCAAGATCTGGTGGGGGCAGATACGCAGTATTTT.